One sample yielded the 15 T cell receptor beta chains listed below, sequenced in a study of blood T cell repertoires in COVID-19. Profiled with immunoSEQ multiplex PCR; TCRdb holds only in-frame clones, not every one. Of 120,000 to 150,000 clones listed, about 87% were seen once; the top ten hold roughly 5%. The sample taken for sequencing was peripheral blood. The receptor set was obtained from a human donor in a cohort sampled during active COVID-19.

This chain connects TRBV6-4 to TRBJ2-1, with 10 positions matching TRBD2. CDR3 length: 16 residues. Germline V gene lookup returns CDR1 MRHNA and CDR2 SNTAGT. J lost 8 bases, V lost 5 bases, and 12 bases had no gene match. The CDR3 DNA follows: TGTGCCAGCAGTCGGAGAGGCAGCGGGGGGGCGGATGAGCAGTTCTTC. It specifies CASSRRGSGGADEQFF.

The chain employs TRBV27 and TRBJ2-7; D is ambiguous. The CDR3 loop spans 12 amino acids. The germline V gene has CDR1 MNHEY and CDR2 SMNVEV (reference sequence). Trimming stripped 5 bases from V and 0 bases from J, with 5 bases between. The CDR3 DNA reads TGTGCCAGCAGTCCCAGCTCCTACGAGCAGTACTTC. Its translation is CASSPSSYEQYF.

The count of this clone is one. The chain joins TRBV9 to TRBJ2-6, with unresolved D. The V gene lost 4 bases and the J gene lost 0 bases, with 8 bases spanning the gap. Germline CDR1 reads SGDLS; CDR2 reads YYNGEE. The CDR3 is 15 residues long. This CDR3 reads CASSFSASGANVLTF. CDR3 nucleotides: TGTGCCAGCAGCTTCAGCGCCTCTGGGGCCAACGTCCTGACTTTC.

The chain is built from TRBV27 and TRBJ2-1; 8 positions match TRBD2. This CDR3 is built from 16 residues. Germline V CDR1 and CDR2: MNHEY, SMNVEV (reference sequence). V shed 6 bases, J shed 3 bases, and the junction held 10 bases outside the gene matches. DNA for the CDR3: TGTGCCAGCAGACTCGAGCGGGAGAGGATCTACAATGAGCAGTTCTTC. Its translation is CASRLERERIYNEQFF.

The chain's CDR3 is CASSSTLGRELDEQFF. CDR3 nucleotides: TGTGCCAGCTCATCCACTCTGGGGCGGGAGCTCGATGAGCAGTTCTTC. The chain employs TRBV18 and TRBJ2-1, with 7 bases identical to TRBD2. CDR3 length: 16 residues. V lost 5 bases and J lost 8; bases outside the gene matches: 15. Germline CDR1 and CDR2: KGHSH and LQKENI.

This clone has just one count. DNA for the CDR3: TGTGCCAGCAGATCCGGGACAGGGGCCAACGTCCTGACTTTC. Protein sequence: CASRSGTGANVLTF. This chain links TRBV6-5 with TRBJ2-6, with D perhaps matching TRBD1 (6 bases). There are 14 residues in the CDR3. CDR1 and CDR2 (germline): MNHEY, SVGAGI. The V end was cut by 6 bases, the J end by 4 bases, with 10 bases between.

The chain is built from TRBV3-1 (or the pseudogene TRBV3-2) and TRBJ2-2, with 13 positions matching TRBD2. V lost 5 bases and J lost 8; bases outside the gene matches: 11. This CDR3 is built from 17 residues. CDR1 and CDR2 from the germline V gene are LGHDT and YNNKEL (reference sequence). CDR3 nucleotides: TGTGCCAGCAGCGCTGGACTAGCGGGAGTGCGGAGAGGGGAGCTGTTTTTT. Its translation: CASSAGLAGVRRGELFF.

The chain carries TRBV11-3 and TRBJ1-6; D is perhaps TRBD1 (6 bases). The CDR3 runs to 16 residues. Per germline, CDR1 SGHNT and CDR2 YENEEA. Trimming took off 5 bases at V and 6 bases at J, with 17 bases between the two ends. CDR3 bases: TGTGCCAGCAGCGAACACAGGGACACCGTTAATTCACCCCTCCACTTT. It is translated as CASSEHRDTVNSPLHF.

Here the CDR3 DNA reads TGTGCCAGCAGCCTAACTAGCGGGAGGCATGAGCAGTTCTTC. As protein: CASSLTSGRHEQFF. The V and J genes are TRBV3-1 (or the pseudogene TRBV3-2) and TRBJ2-1; 12 bases are a match to TRBD2. CDR1 and CDR2 (germline): LGHDT, YNNKEL (reference sequence). The V gene end was trimmed by 4 bases and the J gene end by 8 bases; junction bases not matched to a gene: 3. CDR3 length equals 14 residues.

This clone was observed once. The rearrangement joins TRBV30 to TRBJ1-2; D is unresolved. V was shortened by 2 bases and J by 0 bases, with 13 bases between the two germline ends. Germline V CDR1 and CDR2: GTSNPN, SVGIG (reference sequence). The CDR3 spans 15 residues. The CDR3 loop is CAWSLEHGANYGYTF. CDR3 in DNA: TGTGCCTGGAGTCTAGAGCACGGGGCTAACTATGGCTACACCTTC.

J is TRBJ2-1 and V is TRBV15; D unresolved. V was clipped by 1 base and J by 8 bases, with 12 bases between them. The CDR3 is 14 residues long. Germline V lookup: CDR1 LNHNV, CDR2 YYDKDF (reference sequence). The CDR3 region is CATSRVWNTDEQFF. CDR3 nucleotides: TGTGCCACCAGCAGAGTGTGGAACACAGATGAGCAGTTCTTC. The whole variable domain, remainder taken from reference TRBV15 and TRBJ2-1, is DAMVIQNPRYQVTQFGKPVTLSCSQTLNHNVMYWYQQKSSQAPKLLFHYYDKDFNNEADTPDNFQSRRPNTSFCFLDIRSPGLGDTAMYLCATSRVWNTDEQFFGPGTRLTVL.

This clone was counted a few times. V usage is TRBV4-1 and J usage is TRBJ1-1, with D possibly matching TRBD1 (5 bases). From germline, CDR1 is MGHRA and CDR2 YSYEKL. V shed 7 bases and J shed 0 bases, with 12 bases lying between them. The CDR3 extends over 14 amino acids. The CDR3 here is CASTPEGMNTEAFF. The CDR3 DNA sequence: TGCGCCAGCACCCCGGAGGGGATGAACACTGAAGCTTTCTTT.

This sequence joins TRBV9 and TRBJ1-6, with TRBD1 as a possible D gene (6 bases). The CDR3 is made up of 14 amino acids. V lost 6 bases to trimming and J lost 5 bases, with 12 bases between them. In germline, CDR1 is SGDLS, CDR2 YYNGEE. DNA of the CDR3: TGTGCCAGCACCGAGGGGGTTGATAATTCACCCCTCCACTTT. This encodes CASTEGVDNSPLHF.

The chain employs TRBV18 and TRBJ1-2; TRBD1 is a possible D gene (5 bases). The CDR3 has 13 amino acids. Germline V CDR1 and CDR2: KGHSH, LQKENI. With 6 bases removed from V and 4 bases from J, the gap between germline ends came to 12 bases. CDR3: CASSETEGYGYTF. The CDR3 DNA is TGTGCCAGCTCGGAGACAGAAGGCTATGGCTACACCTTC.

The chain joins TRBV14 to TRBJ2-7, with D perhaps matching TRBD1 (6 bases). Trimming pared 1 base from V and 9 bases from J, leaving 19 bases between. Germline V gives CDR1 SGHDN, CDR2 FVKESK. The CDR3 consists of 15 residues. The CDR3 DNA is TGTGCCAGCAGCCAAGGGATGTCGAGGGGGAGTGGGCAGTACTTC. This translates into CASSQGMSRGSGQYF.